A selection of T cell receptor beta chains follows, all from one sample in a study of sequential checkpoint blockade in melanoma. Assay used: immunoSEQ multiplex PCR; TCRdb lists only in-frame clones, some missing. This table has approximately 15,000 clones, 70% to 85% appearing once. The sequences come from CD8+ T cells sorted from blood (inferred from file names), collected from a patient given nivolumab and ipilimumab in sequence. The source of these receptors is a human donor with melanoma. CDR3s include the opening cysteine and the closing phenylalanine or tryptophan. The D gene is left open where the match is weak. Rows may omit the clone size; those that give it use once, few, many or a size class.

clone_size	v_call	d_call	j_call	cdr3_length	cdr3_aa	cdr3_nt
NA	TRBV19	NA	TRBJ2-1	14	CASSSMRDFNEQFF	TGTGCCAGTAGTTCTATGCGGGACTTCAATGAGCAGTTCTTC
NA	TRBV6-5	TRBD1	TRBJ2-1	15	CASSAQGQVTNEQFF	TGTGCCAGCAGTGCCCAGGGACAGGTCACGAATGAGCAGTTCTTC
NA	TRBV13	TRBD1	TRBJ2-7	14	CASSLWSGGYEQYF	TGTGCCAGCAGCTTATGGTCAGGGGGCTACGAGCAGTACTTC
NA	TRBV27	NA	TRBJ2-3	14	CASSLSAGTDTQYF	TGTGCCAGCAGTTTATCCGCAGGCACAGATACGCAGTATTTT
NA	TRBV27	NA	TRBJ1-5	15	CASRQGWRGNQPQHF	TGTGCCAGCAGGCAGGGGTGGCGGGGCAATCAGCCCCAGCATTTT
NA	TRBV25-1	NA	TRBJ2-7	14	CASSELGWAYEQYF	TGTGCCAGCAGTGAATTGGGCTGGGCCTACGAGCAGTACTTC
NA	TRBV28	NA	TRBJ2-7	12	CASSLSFHEQYF	TGTGCCAGCAGTTTATCATTCCACGAGCAGTACTTC
NA	TRBV28	NA	TRBJ2-2	15	CASSPFGGVTGELFF	TGTGCCAGCTCGCCATTTGGAGGGGTAACCGGGGAGCTGTTTTTT
NA	TRBV7-2	NA	TRBJ2-7	13	CASSQGLAYEQYF	TGTGCCAGCAGCCAAGGACTTGCCTACGAGCAGTACTTC
NA	TRBV9	TRBD1	TRBJ1-3	15	CASSGDRGPGNTIYF	TGTGCCAGCAGCGGCGACAGGGGACCTGGAAACACCATATATTTT
NA	TRBV4-1	NA	TRBJ2-7	12	CASSQGTYEQYF	TGCGCCAGCAGCCAAGGTACCTACGAGCAGTACTTC
NA	TRBV19	NA	TRBJ2-2	13	CASSIGLVVELFF	TGTGCCAGTAGTATCGGTTTGGTCGTTGAGCTGTTTTTT
NA	TRBV7-6	NA	TRBJ2-1	14	CASSLSGTYNEQFF	TGTGCCAGCAGCTTATCCGGGACATACAATGAGCAGTTCTTC
NA	TRBV6-1	NA	TRBJ2-3	15	CASSEAAGRADTQYF	TGTGCCAGCAGTGAAGCGGCAGGGCGCGCAGATACGCAGTATTTT
NA	TRBV27	NA	TRBJ2-2	12	CASSFGGGELFF	TGTGCCAGCAGTTTCGGGGGCGGGGAGCTGTTTTTT
NA	TRBV27	NA	TRBJ2-1	15	CASSFFLAPDNEQFF	TGTGCCAGCAGTTTTTTCCTAGCGCCAGACAATGAGCAGTTCTTC
NA	TRBV7-9	TRBD1	TRBJ2-7	15	CASSPAGTGSYEQYF	TGTGCCAGCAGCCCCGCAGGGACAGGCTCCTACGAGCAGTACTTC
NA	TRBV6-6	NA	TRBJ2-5	15	CASRQLIDPGETQYF	TGTGCCAGCAGGCAGCTTATAGATCCGGGGGAGACCCAGTACTTC
NA	TRBV28	TRBD1	TRBJ2-7	14	CASSLTGGSYEQYF	TGTGCCAGCAGTTTGACAGGGGGCTCCTACGAGCAGTACTTC
NA	TRBV14	NA	TRBJ2-5	15	CASSQDPTVQETQYF	TGTGCCAGCAGCCAAGACCCGACAGTCCAAGAGACCCAGTACTTC
NA	TRBV15	NA	TRBJ1-4	13	CATSRDIGEKLFF	TGTGCCACCAGCAGGGACATAGGTGAAAAACTGTTTTTT
NA	TRBV7-8	NA	TRBJ2-2	17	CASSLPVQGPNTGELFF	TGTGCCAGCAGCCTACCCGTACAGGGTCCGAACACCGGGGAGCTGTTTTTT
medium-sized	TRBV21-1	NA	TRBJ2-1	19	CASSTRLAGGVVLYNEQFF	TGTGCCAGCAGCACCCGACTAGCGGGAGGGGTAGTTCTCTACAATGAGCAGTTCTTC
NA	TRBV28	TRBD1	TRBJ2-2	17	CASSLRETGGLTGELFF	TGTGCCAGCAGTTTAAGAGAGACAGGGGGACTCACCGGGGAGCTGTTTTTT
NA	TRBV6-5	TRBD2	TRBJ2-3	15	CASSSGGADTDTQYF	TGTGCCAGCAGTTCCGGGGGGGCCGACACAGATACGCAGTATTTT
NA	TRBV19	TRBD2	TRBJ2-1	19	CASSILLRRGTNGNNEQFF	TGTGCCAGTAGTATACTTCTGAGGCGGGGGACCAATGGCAACAATGAGCAGTTCTTC
NA	TRBV25-1	NA	TRBJ1-1	14	CASSEEQGNTEAFF	TGTGCCAGCAGTGAAGAACAGGGGAACACTGAAGCTTTCTTT
NA	TRBV19	NA	TRBJ1-1	13	CASSYTMSTEAFF	TGTGCCAGTAGCTATACGATGAGCACTGAAGCTTTCTTT
NA	TRBV28	NA	TRBJ1-1	14	CASRPWQTNTEAFF	TGTGCCAGCAGGCCATGGCAGACTAACACTGAAGCTTTCTTT
NA	TRBV7-9	TRBD2	TRBJ2-3	14	CASIKRGGTDTQYF	TGTGCCAGCATCAAGCGGGGTGGCACAGATACGCAGTATTTT
NA	TRBV11-2	TRBD2	TRBJ2-3	16	CASSLVAGLNRDTQYF	TGTGCCAGCAGCTTAGTAGCGGGACTTAATAGAGATACGCAGTATTTT
once	TRBV14	NA	TRBJ2-7	14	CASSQVGAVHEQYF	TGTGCCAGCAGCCAGGTAGGGGCAGTCCACGAGCAGTACTTC
few	TRBV19	TRBD2	TRBJ2-5	18	CASSSLGTSGGGTETQYF	TGTGCCAGTAGTTCCCTCGGGACTAGCGGGGGAGGTACGGAGACCCAGTACTTC
NA	TRBV28	TRBD2	TRBJ2-3	17	CASSLITRVAGGDTQYF	TGTGCCAGCAGTTTGATTACGCGGGTGGCGGGGGGAGATACGCAGTATTTT
once	TRBV7-6	TRBD1	TRBJ2-1	20	CASSGAETRDRGRTYNEQFF	TGTGCCAGCAGCGGAGCAGAGACGCGGGACAGGGGCCGTACCTACAATGAGCAGTTCTTC
NA	TRBV19	NA	TRBJ1-1	16	CASSIFGLTLNTEAFF	TGTGCCAGTAGTATTTTTGGACTGACCCTGAACACTGAAGCTTTCTTT
NA	TRBV29-1	NA	TRBJ2-7	11	CSVPGQDEQYF	TGCAGCGTCCCGGGACAAGACGAGCAGTACTTC
NA	TRBV30	TRBD2	TRBJ2-1	15	CAWSSGGSSYNEQFF	TGTGCCTGGAGTTCGGGCGGGAGCTCCTACAATGAGCAGTTCTTC
few	TRBV5-4	TRBD1	TRBJ2-7	12	CASSSTGGEQYF	TGTGCCAGCAGTTCAACAGGGGGCGAGCAGTACTTC
once	TRBV5-6	NA	TRBJ1-2	13	CASSAEGDYGYTF	TGTGCCAGCAGCGCAGAAGGGGACTATGGCTACACCTTC
NA	TRBV6-5	NA	TRBJ2-1	13	CASYPSRDNEQFF	TGTGCCAGCTATCCATCCCGGGACAATGAGCAGTTCTTC
NA	TRBV9	NA	TRBJ2-2	13	CASSVSGAGELFF	TGTGCCAGCAGCGTATCGGGGGCCGGGGAGCTGTTTTTT
NA	TRBV27	NA	TRBJ1-5	16	CASSLSWTESNQPQHF	TGTGCCAGCAGTTTATCTTGGACAGAAAGCAATCAGCCCCAGCATTTT
NA	TRBV5-4	TRBD1	TRBJ2-7	14	CASSLQGGGYEQYF	TGTGCCAGCAGCCTGCAAGGGGGCGGGTACGAGCAGTACTTC
NA	TRBV7-9	NA	TRBJ1-2	13	CASTPRANYGYTF	TGTGCCAGCACCCCTCGAGCTAACTATGGCTACACCTTC
NA	TRBV5-1	TRBD2	TRBJ2-1	15	CASTKREGWYNEQFF	TGCGCCAGCACTAAGCGGGAGGGATGGTACAATGAGCAGTTCTTC
NA	TRBV11-3	NA	TRBJ2-7	13	CASSLGTADEQYF	TGTGCCAGCAGCTTAGGGACAGCGGACGAGCAGTACTTC
few	TRBV10-2	TRBD2	TRBJ2-7	12	CASTASGYEQYF	TGCGCCAGCACGGCTAGCGGATACGAGCAGTACTTC
NA	TRBV15	NA	TRBJ2-3	15	CATSREGGATDTQYF	TGTGCCACCAGCAGAGAGGGGGGGGCCACAGATACGCAGTATTTT
NA	TRBV27	TRBD2	TRBJ2-1	15	CASSQGLAGVNEQFF	TGTGCCAGCAGCCAGGGACTAGCGGGAGTAAATGAGCAGTTCTTC
NA	TRBV10-3	TRBD1	TRBJ2-7	16	CAISGGLHRGTYEQYF	TGTGCCATCAGTGGAGGGCTACACAGGGGAACCTACGAGCAGTACTTC
once	TRBV5-6	TRBD1	TRBJ1-2	18	CASSLGPRTGGLSYGYTF	TGTGCCAGCAGCTTGGGCCCCCGGACAGGGGGCTTAAGCTATGGCTACACCTTC
few	TRBV6-4	NA	TRBJ1-1	15	CASSYTADRNTEAFF	TGTGCCAGCAGTTACACTGCGGACAGAAACACTGAAGCTTTCTTT
NA	TRBV27	TRBD2	TRBJ2-1	14	CASSSQREEDEQFF	TGTGCCAGCAGTTCCCAGCGGGAGGAGGATGAGCAGTTCTTC
NA	TRBV27	NA	TRBJ1-1	13	CASSLYEDTEAFF	TGTGCCAGCAGTTTATATGAGGACACTGAAGCTTTCTTT
NA	TRBV5-1	NA	TRBJ2-1	16	CASSPTYYERSNEQFF	TGCGCCAGCAGCCCGACCTACTATGAGCGGAGCAATGAGCAGTTCTTC